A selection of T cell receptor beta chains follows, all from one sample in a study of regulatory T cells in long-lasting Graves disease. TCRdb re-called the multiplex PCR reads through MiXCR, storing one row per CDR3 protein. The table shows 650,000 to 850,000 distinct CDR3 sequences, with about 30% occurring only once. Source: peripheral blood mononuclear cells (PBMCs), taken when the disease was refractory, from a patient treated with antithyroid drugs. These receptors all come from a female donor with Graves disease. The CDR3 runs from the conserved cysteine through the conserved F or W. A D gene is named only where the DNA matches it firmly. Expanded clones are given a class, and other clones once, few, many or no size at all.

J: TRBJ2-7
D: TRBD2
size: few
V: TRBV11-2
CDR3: CASSPNLAGKDEQYF
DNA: TGTGCCAGCAGCCCTAACCTAGCGGGAAAGGACGAGCAGTACTTC

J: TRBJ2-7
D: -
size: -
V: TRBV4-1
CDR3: CASSQEGRQVLF
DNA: TGCGCCAGCAGCCAAGAGGGTAGGCAGGTTCTCTTC

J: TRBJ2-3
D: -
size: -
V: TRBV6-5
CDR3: CASSYGITGVTDTQYF
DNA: TGTGCCAGCAGTTACGGTATTACGGGAGTCACAGATACGCAGTATTTT

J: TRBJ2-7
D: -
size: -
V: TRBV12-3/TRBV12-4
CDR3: CASSLASFGGVYEQYF
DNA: TGTGCCAGCAGTTTAGCGTCATTCGGAGGGGTTTACGAGCAGTACTTC

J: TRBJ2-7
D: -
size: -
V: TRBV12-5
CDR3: CASGLGLVEQYF
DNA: TGTGCTAGTGGTTTAGGCCTCGTCGAGCAGTACTTC

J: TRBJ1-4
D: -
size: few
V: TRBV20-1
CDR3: CSAAGVVGEKLFF
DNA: TGCAGTGCGGCAGGGGTAGTCGGTGAAAAACTGTTTTTT

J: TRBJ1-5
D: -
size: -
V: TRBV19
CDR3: CASSIVWGELQPQHF
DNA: TGTGCCAGTAGTATAGTCTGGGGAGAATTGCAGCCCCAGCATTTT

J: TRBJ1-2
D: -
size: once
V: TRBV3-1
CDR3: CASSRDPPYGYTF
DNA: TGTGCCAGCAGCCGAGATCCACCTTACGGCTACACCTTC

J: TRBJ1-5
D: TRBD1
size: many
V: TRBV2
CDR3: CASSEEQGANQPQHF
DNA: TGTGCCAGCAGTGAGGAACAGGGGGCGAATCAGCCCCAGCATTTT

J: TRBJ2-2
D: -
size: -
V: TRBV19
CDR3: CASSIGHLTGELFF
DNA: TGTGCCAGTAGTATAGGGCACCTAACCGGGGAGCTGTTTTTT

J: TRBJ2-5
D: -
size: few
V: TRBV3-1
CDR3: CASSPTGTLQETQYF
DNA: TGTGCCAGCAGCCCAACCGGGACACTCCAAGAGACCCAGTACTTC

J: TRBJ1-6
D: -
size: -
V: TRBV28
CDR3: CASSPWEGVNSPLHF
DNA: TGTGCCAGCAGTCCCTGGGAGGGGGTGAATTCACCCCTCCACTTT

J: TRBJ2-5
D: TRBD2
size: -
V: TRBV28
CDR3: CASSRSGVPSGQETQYF
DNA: TGTGCCAGCAGTCGTAGCGGCGTACCTAGCGGCCAAGAGACCCAGTACTTC

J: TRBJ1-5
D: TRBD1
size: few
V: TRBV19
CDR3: CASGTGVLRAQHF
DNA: TGTGCCAGTGGGACAGGGGTCCTCAGGGCCCAGCATTTT

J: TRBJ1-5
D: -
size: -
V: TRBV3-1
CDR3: CASSQGPYSNQPQHF
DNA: TGTGCCAGCAGCCAAGGTCCATACAGTAATCAGCCCCAGCATTTT

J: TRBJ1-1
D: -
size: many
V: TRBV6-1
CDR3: CASSPGAGTEAFF
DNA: TGTGCCAGCAGCCCAGGGGCTGGGACTGAAGCTTTCTTT

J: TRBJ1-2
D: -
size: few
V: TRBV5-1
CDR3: CASSPEGSAGYTF
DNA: TGCGCCAGCAGCCCGGAGGGTTCGGCCGGCTACACCTTC

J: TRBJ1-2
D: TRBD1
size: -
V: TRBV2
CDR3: CASSEFMDRLLYGYTF
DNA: TGTGCCAGCAGTGAATTTATGGACAGGCTCCTCTATGGCTACACCTTC

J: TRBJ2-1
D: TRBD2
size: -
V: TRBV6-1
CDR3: CASRLAGTYNEQFF
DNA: TGTGCCAGCAGGCTAGCGGGAACCTACAATGAGCAGTTCTTC

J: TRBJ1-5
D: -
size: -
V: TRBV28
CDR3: CASSLSGNFGQPQHF
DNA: TGTGCCAGCAGTTTATCGGGGAATTTCGGTCAGCCCCAGCATTTT

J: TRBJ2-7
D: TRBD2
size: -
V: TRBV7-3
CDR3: CASSLREGLAGVESCEQYF
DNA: TGTGCCAGCAGCCTAAGGGAGGGACTAGCGGGAGTAGAATCCTGCGAGCAGTACTTC

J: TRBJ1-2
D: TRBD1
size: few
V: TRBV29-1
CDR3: CSVGEGAGGYTF
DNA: TGCAGCGTTGGTGAGGGGGCGGGGGGCTACACCTTC